The TCR beta chain under discussion was sequenced for a study of tumor-infiltrating lymphocytes in primary liver carcinoma. Background on the study: All patients, whether men or women, fell within 30 to 69 years of age.

About this clonotype itself: The antigen is undetermined.

The template, approximately 500 ng total RNA, yielded TCR beta cDNA made with a constant-region primer. ARM-PCR was slightly modified, and three nested multiplex PCR rounds with it gave rise to the TCR beta libraries. PCR rounds one and two used TRBV1-TRBV30 forward primers with a C-beta reverse primer for 10 cycles each. TCRdb used MiXCR to reprocess the multiplex PCR reads, holding one entry per CDR3 protein. This table has more than 50,000 distinct CDR3 sequences, 70% to 75% appearing once. CDR3 length: 18 residues. After removal of 4 bases from V and 4 bases from J, the junction contained 13 bases not matched to a gene. Germline V gene sequence: CDR1 SGHAT, CDR2 FQNNGV. General study results and limits: Tumor region pairs showed greater overlap than either tumor-adjacent or tumor-blood pairs did. No more than about 8-24% of top clones could be seen in all five tumor regions.

Co-extraction yielded RNA and DNA from 20-30 mg of unsorted bulk tissue. The gene calls are TRBV11-2 and TRBJ2-7; 13 bases are a match to TRBD2. The source is a man aged 35-49 years with primary liver carcinoma and hepatitis B virus infection. What was sequenced was liver tumor tissue from sampling region 2. Subset indicated: tumor region T2, inferior pole. In nucleotides, the CDR3 is TGTGCCAGCAGCTCATCTGTTGTACTAGCGGGAGGGGGGTACGAGCAGTACTTC. This codes for CASSSSVVLAGGGYEQYF.